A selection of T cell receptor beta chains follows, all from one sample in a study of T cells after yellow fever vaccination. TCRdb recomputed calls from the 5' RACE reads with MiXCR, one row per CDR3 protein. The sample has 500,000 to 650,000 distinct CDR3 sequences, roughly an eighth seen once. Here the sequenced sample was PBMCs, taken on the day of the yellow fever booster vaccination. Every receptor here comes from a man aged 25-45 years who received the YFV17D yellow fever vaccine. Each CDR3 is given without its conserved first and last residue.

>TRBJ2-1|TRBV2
ASREGEVLF
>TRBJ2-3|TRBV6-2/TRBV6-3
ASTVRRGVVTDTQY
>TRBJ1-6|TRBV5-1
ASSVLSGGNSPLH
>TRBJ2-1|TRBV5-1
ASSPEGGRVNEQF
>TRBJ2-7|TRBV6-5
ASSYSTDRDYEQY
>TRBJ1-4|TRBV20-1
SARGTLNEKLF
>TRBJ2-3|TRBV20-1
SALRRGSSTDTQY
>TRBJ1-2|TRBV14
ASSRSSVDRGLLANYGYT
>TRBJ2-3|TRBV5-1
ASSLGSVISTDTQY
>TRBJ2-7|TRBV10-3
AISEYRDITYEQY
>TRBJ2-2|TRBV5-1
ASGLAANTGELF
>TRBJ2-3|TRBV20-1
SAPGEGARDTQY
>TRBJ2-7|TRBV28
ASRGPPRREQY
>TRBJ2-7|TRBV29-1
SVGSWAGYEQY
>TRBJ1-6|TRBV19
ASSIEGHEVSLLH
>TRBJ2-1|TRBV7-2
ASSPITGVQNEQF
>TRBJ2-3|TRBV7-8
ASTVGLTDTQY
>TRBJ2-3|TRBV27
ASSSRPGGSTDTQY
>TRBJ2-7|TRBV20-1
SARGTSGSYYEQY
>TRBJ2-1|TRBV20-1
SARDSGLAGYNEQF
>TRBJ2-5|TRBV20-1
SASKTGSQETQY
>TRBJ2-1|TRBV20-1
SARASIIGSSYNEQF
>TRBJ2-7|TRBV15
ATRSGGTASYEQY
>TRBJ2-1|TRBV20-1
SADGASGYNEQF
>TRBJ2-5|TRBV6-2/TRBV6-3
ASTDRVVETQY
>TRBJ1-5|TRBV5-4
ASSRDRKEQPQH
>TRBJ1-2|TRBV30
AWSDGTLAYGYT
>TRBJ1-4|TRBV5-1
ASSPTGFAEKLF
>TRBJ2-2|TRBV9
ASSARLGGPGELF
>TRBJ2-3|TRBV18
ASSPAVNRVTDTQY
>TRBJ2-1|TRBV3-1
ASSQDTSGSSYNEQF
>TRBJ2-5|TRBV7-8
ASSWSQGQETQN
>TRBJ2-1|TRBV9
ASSVDSQSSYNEQF
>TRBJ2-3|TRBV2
ASWASGGTDTQY
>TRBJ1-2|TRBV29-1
SDYTRTNYGYT
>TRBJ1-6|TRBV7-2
ASSSNRAEAPLH
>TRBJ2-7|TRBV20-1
SASVDSSYEQY
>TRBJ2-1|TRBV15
ATSRRLAGEQF
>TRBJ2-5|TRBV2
ASSEWAPTWSPRYQETQY
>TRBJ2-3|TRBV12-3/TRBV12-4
ASSLADRVETDTQY
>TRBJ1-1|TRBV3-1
ASSQDNGDRGYTEAF
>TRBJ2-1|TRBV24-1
ATSDREGQF
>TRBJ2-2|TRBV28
ASRPPGPRTSGRPNTGELF
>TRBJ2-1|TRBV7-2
ASSAPQATSYNEQF
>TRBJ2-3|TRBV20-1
SARGQELAGGGTDTQY